The clone carrying this T cell receptor (beta chain) occurred a few times. Its antigen is not known. These data originate in a study of post-analysis software for immune sequencing data. Study findings and constraints: Batch-mates among the samples co-clustered strongly by F measure. A handful of TRBV segments were significantly more frequent in patients than in controls. TRBV5-6, TRBV5-1 and TRBV20-1 were among these segments. Significantly lower normalized Chao1 diversity was seen in multiple sclerosis patients than in controls.

Each TCR beta cDNA library carried unique molecular identifiers. Roughly 470,000 cDNA molecules came from around 1 to 9.1 million T cells. In TCRdb, the PCR reads were re-called with MiXCR into one record per CDR3 protein. Of 380,000 or so distinct CDR3 sequences listed, approximately 33% are singletons. Germline values: CDR1 SEHNR, CDR2 FQNEAQ (reference sequence). J lost 0 bases, V lost 5 bases, and 8 bases had no gene match. This CDR3 has 19 amino acids. Material for sequencing was blood. The TCR comes from a girl aged 5 to 17 with multiple sclerosis. The V and J genes are TRBV7-9 and TRBJ2-2; TRBD2 matches at 14 bases. The DNA of the CDR3 is TGTGCCAGCAGCCCCGGGACTAGCGGGGGAGTAGCGAACACCGGGGAGCTGTTTTTT. Residues: CASSPGTSGGVANTGELFF. Full variable domain (rest looked up from reference TRBV7-9 and TRBJ2-2): DTGVSQNPRHKITKRGQNVTFRCDPISEHNRLYWYRQTLGQGPEFLTYFQNEAQLEKSRLLSDRFSAERPKGSFSTLEIQRTEQGDSAMYLCASSPGTSGGVANTGELFFGEGSRLTVL.